This T cell receptor beta chain is from a study of cytomegalovirus exposure and HLA in healthy donors. As for the study in general: A later analysis reported the same platform for the 100 to 150 validation repertoires and the roughly 630 first-cohort repertoires.

V shed 5 bases, J shed 4 bases, and the junction held 4 bases outside the gene matches. The CDR3 spans 13 residues. Germline CDR1 reads SGHAT; CDR2 reads FQNNGV. Here immunoSEQ multiplex PCR was the method, and the copy in TCRdb shows in-frame clones only, minus some. The profile shows 90,000 to 150,000 clones, roughly 83% of them singletons. This sequence joins TRBV11-2 and TRBJ1-2; 7 nucleotides align to TRBD1. This receptor was identified in a man in his late teens or twenties in good health and CMV-seronegative. Sequenced input: PBMCs. DNA for the CDR3: TGTGCCAGCAGCCTTAGGACAGGCTATGGCTACACCTTC. Encoded protein: CASSLRTGYGYTF.